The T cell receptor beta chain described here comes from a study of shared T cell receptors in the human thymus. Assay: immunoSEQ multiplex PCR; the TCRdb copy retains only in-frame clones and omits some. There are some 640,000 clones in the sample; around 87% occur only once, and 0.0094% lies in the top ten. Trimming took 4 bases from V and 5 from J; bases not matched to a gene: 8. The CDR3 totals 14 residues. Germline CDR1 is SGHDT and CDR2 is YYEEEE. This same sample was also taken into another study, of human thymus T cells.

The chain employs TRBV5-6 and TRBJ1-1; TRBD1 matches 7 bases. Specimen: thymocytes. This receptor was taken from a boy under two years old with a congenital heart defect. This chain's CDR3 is CASSKDRPGTEAFF. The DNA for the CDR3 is TGTGCCAGCAGCAAGGACAGGCCGGGAACTGAAGCTTTCTTT.